The following is a T cell receptor (beta chain) sequence with its context. There is no known antigen for this receptor. No base quality values were provided; no much bigger clone lies one nucleotide off. These data belong to a study of blood T cells in healthy people across ages (dated by TCRdb to 2014 to 2015). Regarding the research as a whole: Template switching captured roughly one uniquely barcoded TCR beta cDNA molecule per two T cells in model experiments. The study measured age-related changes in TCR beta repertoire diversity using deep sequencing normalized with unique cDNA molecular identifiers. Donors were grouped into four age groups: young (average roughly 15 years), middle-aged (roughly 38), aged (62) and long-lived (just over 80). Donors of different ages were randomly distributed across sequencing lanes to avoid experimental bias. The study analyzed two additional independent replicas of 1 million unique cDNA reads from the same blood draw for two donors, one aged 18 to 30 and one aged 80 or older. The research as a whole found: The CMV infection status of donors was not known, potentially confounding age-related changes in expanded clonotypes. Bulk unsorted PBMC profiling prevented conclusive comparison of naive and antigen-experienced compartments. Observed TCR beta diversity per million T cells fell roughly linearly with age, and a significant reduction was already apparent by age around 39. The long-lived group showed more naive CD4+ T cells, fewer expanded clones and increased TCR diversity than the aged group, suggesting age selection. Total diversity estimates from one million sequenced T cells were considered lower bounds and underestimates. A strong correlation was found between observed TCR beta diversity and the percentage of naive T cells measured by flow cytometry.

Donors were under 40 systemically healthy Caucasian individuals from Russia aged roughly 6 to 100 years. Approximately 9.3 milliliters of peripheral blood were drawn from each donor into EDTA-treated Vacutainer tubes. PBMCs were isolated by Ficoll-Paque density-gradient centrifugation, with at least 7 million obtained per sample. Total RNA, at least 6 micrograms per sample, was extracted from PBMCs with Trizol reagent. Naive CD45RAhigh/CD27high T cell percentages were measured by flow cytometry on a PBMC aliquot from every donor. The library was generated by 5' RACE. Sequencing used an Illumina HiSeq 2500. A second PCR of 7 to 11 cycles was performed with a sample-barcoded 5' primer and a J-beta primer mix. A unique molecular identifier was introduced onto each TCR beta cDNA molecule by a template-switch 5' adaptor carrying 12 random nucleotides. Each sample yielded at least 2.5 million CDR3-containing paired-end reads. The Mint cDNA synthesis kit, primed by a TRBC-specific oligonucleotide, was used to synthesize first-strand cDNA from all RNA. Following uracil-DNA glycosylase treatment, a first 18-cycle PCR with universal primers M1SS and BC2_uni_R was performed on all cDNA. Under the source paper's analysis protocol: For normalization, 1 million high-quality reads were randomly selected from each sample, with every read carrying a distinct molecular identifier. Instead of being binned into consensus sequences, reads that shared molecular identifiers were thrown out. CDR3 identification, clonotype clustering and error correction used MiTCR with a Q25 quality threshold and the strictest error-elimination algorithm. A nonparametric unseen species model using Euler transformation provided a lower-bound estimate of total TCR beta diversity. TCRdb reran the public reads through fastp at Q25 and MiXCR, keeping productive beta chains. Every entry covers one CDR3 protein and lists the most common genes and DNA from its rows. It is TCRdb's table, rather than the study itself, that gives the V and J calls and clone size. This sample lists roughly 1.6 million distinct CDR3 sequences; roughly 32% were detected once. Approximately 10% of the sample goes to the ten largest clones.

The CDR3 covers 12 residues, taking in both the cysteine and the phenylalanine. Only the CDR3 part of the read is kept: 36 bases, read in frame from the first base. A distance of 9 bases separates the germline ends of V and J, which lose 6 bases and 0 bases respectively. CDR1 is given as GTSNPN and CDR2 as SVGIG, both from the germline V gene (reference sequence). The chain is made from TRBV30 and TRBJ2-7, with the D gene call left open. Sequenced input: blood. The TCR originated in a woman aged 30 to 39 in good health. The nucleotides are TGTGCCTGTCAGACGGGCTCCTACGAGCAGTACTTC. The resulting protein is CACQTGSYEQYF.